This T cell receptor beta chain was sequenced during a study of identical twins. Findings and limits, study-wide: Researchers reported weaker excess twin sharing in beta out-of-frame sequences.

CDR3 length: 13 residues. The germline V gene encodes CDR1 SGHTA and CDR2 FQGNSA. Trimming cost V 8 bases and J 1 base, with 11 bases left between them. This clonotype appeared a few times. Its antigen remains unidentified. TCRdb processed the 5' RACE reads anew with MiXCR; each CDR3 protein has one entry. The top ten clones hold over 10% of a sample with fewer than 900,000 distinct CDR3 sequences, around a sixth of them seen once. These same data were also listed under a study on T cells expressing NK-cell markers.

Sequencing input: PBMCs. The chain recombines TRBV7-2 with TRBJ2-5; no firm D call. This sequence was found in a woman aged 18-29 years in good health. The CDR3 protein is CASRIGSQETQYF. The CDR3 DNA is TGTGCCAGCCGGATTGGGTCCCAAGAGACCCAGTACTTC.